Sequencing of this TCR beta chain was carried out in a study of cytomegalovirus exposure and HLA in healthy donors. Across the study: Earlier, almost 120 million unique TCR beta sequences were recovered from roughly 170 million T cells by an analysis. General observations from the study: Per a later analysis, HLA-associated TCR beta chains showed more clonal expansion than other, equally common TCR beta chains. Rarity marked most TCR sequences, yet some public TCRs occurred in many donors.

Samples came from healthy bone marrow donors. The CDR3 totals 13 residues. Germline trimming cut 3 bases from V and 9 bases from J; bases unmatched to any gene: 4. Germline CDR1 is LNHNV and CDR2 is YYDKDF (reference sequence). Turning to this clone: The antigen is not known.

PCR used 60 Vbeta primers and 13 Jbeta primers. The data were produced by immunoSEQ multiplex PCR, yet TCRdb's version contains in-frame clones alone and is incomplete. The data show 150,000 to 200,000 clones, 70% to 80% seen once. V usage is TRBV15 and J usage is TRBJ2-1; 8 bases are a match to TRBD1. The clonotype comes from a woman aged 25-40 years in good health and CMV-seropositive. The sequenced sample was PBMCs. The CDR3 loop reads CATSSSGGSEQFF. CDR3 DNA sequence: TGTGCCACCAGCAGTTCAGGGGGCAGTGAGCAGTTCTTC.